The present TCR beta chain was sequenced within a study of blood T cell repertoires in COVID-19. About the study: Samples came from the United States, Italy and Spain, spanning acute and convalescent COVID-19. T cells, B-cell-depleted T cells, or PBMCs supplied cDNA or gDNA.

This table comes from immunoSEQ multiplex PCR, and its TCRdb copy is limited to in-frame clones, with some not included. The sample includes 100,000 or so clones, roughly 92% seen only once; the top ten take approximately 5.4%. Germline V CDR1 and CDR2: MNHEY, SMNVEV (reference sequence). The CDR3 extends over 15 amino acids. V lost 3 bases and J 5 bases, leaving 14 bases between the germline ends. Material: peripheral blood. V usage is TRBV27 and J usage is TRBJ2-1, with D perhaps TRBD1 (5 bases). The TCR comes from a man aged 50 to 59 with active COVID-19. CDR3 in DNA: TGTGCCAGCAGTTTGTGGCAGGGCCCGAACAATGAGCAGTTCTTC. The encoded protein is CASSLWQGPNNEQFF.